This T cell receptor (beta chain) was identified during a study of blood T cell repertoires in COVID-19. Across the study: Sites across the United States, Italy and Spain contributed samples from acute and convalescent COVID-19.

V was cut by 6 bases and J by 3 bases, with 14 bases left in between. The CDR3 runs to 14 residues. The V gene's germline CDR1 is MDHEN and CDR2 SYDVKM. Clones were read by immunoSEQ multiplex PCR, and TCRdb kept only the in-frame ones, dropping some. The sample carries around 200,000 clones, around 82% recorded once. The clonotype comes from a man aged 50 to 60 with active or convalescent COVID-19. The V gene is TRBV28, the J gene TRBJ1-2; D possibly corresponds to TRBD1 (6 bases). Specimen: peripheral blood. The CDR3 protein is CASSLGGADYGYTF. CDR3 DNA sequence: TGTGCCAGCAGCCTGGGGGGGGCGGACTATGGCTACACCTTC.